The next 26 T cell receptor beta chains were all read from a single sample in a study of identical twins. One entry per CDR3 protein, called by TCRdb with MiXCR from the 5' RACE reads. The data show hundreds of thousands of distinct CDR3 sequences, roughly 18% seen once. The sample also formed part of further work on T cells expressing NK-cell markers.

The sample consisted of PBMCs. The receptors stem from a woman younger than 35 in good health.

This clonotype came up many times. The chain carries TRBV5-1 and TRBJ2-7, with TRBD1 identical over 10 bases. Germline V gives CDR1 SGHRS, CDR2 YFSETQ. The CDR3 extends over 14 amino acids. V lost 2 bases and J lost 6; bases outside the gene matches: 5. This CDR3 reads CASSFSGQGFEQYF. CDR3 bases: TGCGCCAGCAGCTTTTCGGGACAGGGGTTCGAGCAGTACTTC.

The rearrangement uses TRBV29-1 and TRBJ1-1; the D is unclear. Germline V gene sequence: CDR1 SQVTM, CDR2 ANQGSEA. The V end lost 7 bases, the J end lost 5 bases, and 20 bases lay between the germline ends. This CDR3 has 14 amino acids. The CDR3 nucleotides are TGCAGCGCCCCGGCGTTCGCTCTGGGTACTGAAGCTTTCTTT. This translates into CSAPAFALGTEAFF.

This clonotype has a handful of counts. V usage is TRBV3-1 and J usage is TRBJ2-7; D is uncertain. The CDR3 consists of 16 residues. Trimming cost V 1 base and J 0 bases, with 13 bases left between them. Looked up from germline, CDR1 is LGHDT and CDR2 is YNNKEL (reference sequence). As DNA, the CDR3 is TGTGCCAGCAGCCAAGGGGTTGGGCGGATCTCCTACGAGCAGTACTTC. The encoded protein is CASSQGVGRISYEQYF.

The CDR3 loop is CSAQKGSGGAGDEQFF. CDR3 DNA: TGCAGTGCGCAGAAGGGGAGCGGGGGGGCCGGAGATGAGCAGTTCTTC. The chain combines TRBV20-1 with TRBJ2-1, with 10 bases that match TRBD2. From germline, CDR1 is DFQATT and CDR2 SNEGSKA (reference sequence). CDR3 length: 16 residues. V lost 6 bases and J lost 8; bases outside the gene matches: 16.

The chain joins TRBV29-1 to TRBJ2-7; a possible D gene is TRBD1 (7 bases). V was pared by 6 bases and J by 3 bases, with 15 bases between. The CDR3 is 13 amino acids. Germline V gene lookup returns CDR1 SQVTM and CDR2 ANQGSEA. CDR3 loop: CSVSEGQYYEQYF. In DNA form, the CDR3 reads TGCAGCGTGTCGGAGGGACAGTACTACGAGCAGTACTTC.

The chain employs TRBV11-2 and TRBJ2-1; TRBD2 matches 7 bases. Germline loops: CDR1 SGHAT, CDR2 FQNNGV. This CDR3 contains 18 residues. The J segment lost 4 bases and the V segment lost 4 bases, leaving 16 bases of the junction unmatched. The CDR3 loop reads CASSSPPKLARDYNEQFF. DNA of the CDR3: TGTGCCAGCAGCTCACCCCCCAAACTAGCGAGGGATTACAATGAGCAGTTCTTC. The full variable domain, its missing parts supplied by reference TRBV11-2 and TRBJ2-1, is EAGVAQSPRYKIIEKRQSVAFWCNPISGHATLYWYQQILGQGPKLLIQFQNNGVVDDSQLPKDRFSAERLKGVDSTLKIQPAKLEDSAVYLCASSSPPKLARDYNEQFFGPGTRLTVL.

The chain recombines TRBV20-1 with TRBJ2-1; D is ambiguous. Trimming removed 5 bases at V and 8 bases at J, with 7 bases between. The CDR3 consists of 10 residues. Germline loops: CDR1 DFQATT, CDR2 SNEGSKA (reference sequence). Written as DNA, the CDR3 is TGCAGTGCTTCGGCGGATGAGCAGTTCTTC. Translating gives CSASADEQFF.

This clonotype was detected once. The chain couples TRBV10-3 to TRBJ2-1; 14 nucleotides align to TRBD2. The length of the CDR3 is 15 residues. Germline loops: CDR1 ENHRY, CDR2 SYGVKD. Trimming at V came to 7 bases and at J to 8 bases, leaving 7 bases not matched to a gene. The CDR3 region has the DNA TGTGCCATCACCCCGGGACTAGCGGGAGCCGATGAGCAGTTCTTC. Protein: CAITPGLAGADEQFF.

The chain links TRBV28 to TRBJ2-7, with TRBD2 matching over 9 bases. Germline CDR1 is MDHEN and CDR2 is SYDVKM. CDR3 size: 18 residues. V gave up 7 bases and J gave up 5 bases; unmatched junction bases: 21. CDR3 sequence: CASTGGGGRASLAHEQYF. In DNA form, the CDR3 reads TGTGCCAGCACCGGGGGCGGCGGGAGGGCCAGTCTTGCCCACGAGCAGTACTTC.

This clonotype appeared a few times. The chain recombines TRBV15 with TRBJ1-1, with D uncertain. Trimming removed 5 bases from V and 5 bases from J, with 18 bases in between. CDR3 length equals 15 residues. Germline assignment: CDR1 LNHNV and CDR2 YYDKDF (reference sequence). The CDR3 here is CATSLRRKVTTEAFF. The CDR3 DNA reads TGTGCCACCAGCTTGCGGAGGAAAGTGACAACTGAAGCTTTCTTT.

In its sample, this clonotype was seen a few times. The chain uses TRBV5-1 and TRBJ2-7; 7 nucleotides match TRBD2. The CDR3 is 13 amino acids. Germline values: CDR1 SGHRS, CDR2 YFSETQ. V was pared by 2 bases and J by 9 bases, with 8 bases of the junction left unmatched. CDR3 nucleotides: TGCGCCAGCAGCTTCGGGCGGGGGAGCGCGCAGTACTTC. Translated: CASSFGRGSAQYF.

This chain uses TRBV20-1 with TRBJ2-7, with a possible D match to TRBD2 (5 bases). The CDR3 runs to 13 residues. Trimming took off 2 bases at V and 1 base at J, with 9 bases between the two ends. From germline, CDR1 is DFQATT and CDR2 SNEGSKA (reference sequence). Here the CDR3 DNA reads TGCAGTGCTAGACCGGTAGCGTCCTACGAGCAGTACTTC. This sequence encodes CSARPVASYEQYF.

This clonotype was observed a few times. CDR3 in amino acids: CASRPRQGGNIQYF. The DNA of the CDR3 is TGTGCCAGCAGGCCAAGACAGGGGGGGAACATTCAGTACTTC. The V gene is TRBV3-1, the J gene TRBJ2-4, with TRBD1 identical over 9 bases. This CDR3 contains 14 residues. Germline V CDR1 and CDR2: LGHDT, YNNKEL (reference sequence). V shed 6 bases, J shed 7 bases, and the junction held 7 bases outside the gene matches.

This clonotype was detected only a few times. The V gene is TRBV15, the J gene TRBJ2-1; perhaps TRBD2 as D (6 bases). Germline CDR1 and CDR2: LNHNV and YYDKDF (reference sequence). This CDR3 region has 15 residues. V was clipped by 2 bases and J by 7 bases, with 15 bases between them. DNA for the CDR3: TGTGCCACCAGCAGAAAACCGGACGGGAGTAATGAGCAGTTCTTC. Protein product: CATSRKPDGSNEQFF.

This clonotype has ten or more counts. This chain uses TRBV20-1 with TRBJ2-7, with 11 bases identical to TRBD1. CDR1 is DFQATT, CDR2 SNEGSKA, per germline (reference sequence). The CDR3 loop spans 15 amino acids. The V and J ends lost 5 bases and 5 bases, in that order; junction bases with no gene match: 11. The CDR3 DNA is TGCAGTGCTTCCTTACCGGGACAGGGGGTCGACGAGCAGTACTTC. Translation: CSASLPGQGVDEQYF.

This clonotype was counted ten times or more. The chain is built from TRBV9 and TRBJ1-1; no clear D. The CDR3 loop spans 13 amino acids. Trimming removed 5 bases from V and 1 base from J, with 9 bases in between. Per germline, CDR1 SGDLS and CDR2 YYNGEE. CDR3 in amino acids: CASSVDRNTEAFF. CDR3 DNA sequence: TGTGCCAGCAGTGTCGACCGGAACACTGAAGCTTTCTTT. Looking up the rest from reference TRBV9 and TRBJ1-1 gives the full variable domain: DSGVTQTPKHLITATGQRVTLRCSPRSGDLSVYWYQQSLDQGLQFLIQYYNGEERAKGNILERFSAQQFPDLHSELNLSSLELGDSALYFCASSVDRNTEAFFGQGTRLTVV.

This chain uses TRBV11-2 with TRBJ2-3; the D gene is possibly TRBD2 (5 bases). Germline V lookup: CDR1 SGHAT, CDR2 FQNNGV. This CDR3 has 15 amino acids. Trimming took off 2 bases at V and 6 bases at J, with 15 bases between the two ends. The DNA for the CDR3 is TGTGCCAGCAGCTTATCTTATTTGTTAGCGGATACGCAGTATTTT. It encodes CASSLSYLLADTQYF. Full variable domain (outside the CDR3, taken from reference TRBV11-2 and TRBJ2-3): EAGVAQSPRYKIIEKRQSVAFWCNPISGHATLYWYQQILGQGPKLLIQFQNNGVVDDSQLPKDRFSAERLKGVDSTLKIQPAKLEDSAVYLCASSLSYLLADTQYFGPGTRLTVL.

This clonotype was detected ten times or more. A junction end diverges from the germline sequence, so it may reflect a read error. The V call is TRBV7-2, the J call TRBJ2-7; a possible D gene is TRBD1 (5 bases). Germline V gene data show CDR1 as SGHTA and CDR2 as FQGNSA. This CDR3 has 14 residues. The CDR3 DNA reads as TGTGCCAGCAGCTTATCCTCAGGGTCCTACGAAAGGCACTTC. Translating gives CASSLSSGSYERHF.

This clonotype was counted many times. V gene TRBV18 combines with J gene TRBJ1-2; TRBD1 might be the D (5 bases). This CDR3 comprises 15 residues. Germline assignment: CDR1 KGHSH and CDR2 LQKENI. Trimming stripped 4 bases from V and 7 bases from J, with 19 bases between. The CDR3 DNA sequence: TGTGCCAGCTCACAGACCAGGGAGATCTCCTCTGGCTACACCTTC. It translates to CASSQTREISSGYTF.

This clonotype has only one observation. This chain connects TRBV6-2 or TRBV6-3 to TRBJ2-7; D may be TRBD1 (5 bases). This CDR3 is built from 12 residues. Germline lookup yields CDR1 MNHEY and CDR2 SVGEGT. V was clipped by 7 bases and J by 2 bases, with 9 bases between them. The CDR3 nucleotides are TGTGCCAGCACACGCAGGGCCTACGAGCAGTACTTC. Translation gives CASTRRAYEQYF.

The V call is TRBV12-3 or TRBV12-4, the J call TRBJ2-3; D might be TRBD2 (5 bases). Trimming shortened V by 3 bases and J by 0 bases, and 13 bases separated the two germline ends. The CDR3 length is 16 residues. CDR3 DNA: TGTGCCAGCAGTTTCTACAGACGGGGAAGCACAGATACGCAGTATTTT. Its translation is CASSFYRRGSTDTQYF.

The table lists this clonotype with a few counts. Written as DNA, the CDR3 is TGTGCCAGCTCACCAGGGGCGGCCACTGAAGCTTTCTTT. The encoded protein is CASSPGAATEAFF. This rearrangement joins TRBV18 to TRBJ1-1; TRBD1 is a possible D gene (5 bases). V lost 2 bases to trimming and J lost 4 bases, with 8 bases between them. This CDR3 comprises 13 residues. In germline, CDR1 is KGHSH, CDR2 LQKENI.

This clonotype has only a few counts. The rearrangement links TRBV20-1 to TRBJ2-1; maybe TRBD2 (7 bases). The CDR3 contains 14 residues. The germline V gene has CDR1 DFQATT and CDR2 SNEGSKA (reference sequence). V lost 3 bases to trimming and J lost 3 bases, with 12 bases between them. The CDR3 region is CSARRGRLYNEQFF. CDR3 DNA sequence: TGCAGTGCTAGGCGGGGGCGGCTCTACAATGAGCAGTTCTTC.

This clonotype was picked up many times. The chain couples TRBV5-1 to TRBJ1-2; TRBD1 aligns across 7 bases. Unmatched junction bases numbered 9, after V lost 5 bases and J lost 8 bases. The length of the CDR3 is 13 residues. Germline-derived CDR1 and CDR2 are SGHRS and YFSETQ. CDR3 sequence (DNA): TGCGCCAGCAGGGCTGACAGGGTAGGAGGCTACACCTTC. As protein: CASRADRVGGYTF.

The V gene is TRBV3-1, the J gene TRBJ2-2; D assignment may be TRBD1 or TRBD2 (5 bases each). This CDR3 spans 15 amino acids. CDR1 and CDR2 (germline): LGHDT, YNNKEL (reference sequence). V was shortened by 8 bases and J by 2 bases, with 15 bases between the two germline ends. The chain's CDR3 is CASRGEGTNTGELFF. For the CDR3, the DNA is TGTGCCAGCCGGGGCGAGGGGACCAACACCGGGGAGCTGTTTTTT.

The chain employs TRBV11-2 and TRBJ2-5; TRBD2 matches at 13 bases. Germline V gene data show CDR1 as SGHAT and CDR2 as FQNNGV. CDR3 length equals 18 residues. V gave up 5 bases and J gave up 4 bases; unmatched junction bases: 13. The CDR3 DNA sequence: TGTGCCAGCAGCCTCCGTGAAGGACTAGCGGGAGATAGAGAGACCCAGTACTTC. As protein: CASSLREGLAGDRETQYF.